This T cell receptor beta chain was found in a study of shared clonotypes between healthy human individuals. Sequencing used immunoSEQ multiplex PCR; TCRdb keeps in-frame clones, though not all of them. The sample consists of approximately 470,000 clones, around 85% of them appearing once. This CDR3 is built from 14 residues. Per germline, CDR1 MNHEY and CDR2 SVGAGI. V shed 6 bases and J 7 bases; nucleotides not matched to a gene: 8. This sequence originates from a woman aged 40 to 50 in good health. Some clones in this sample may be carry-over from other donors' samples. The genes are TRBV6-5 and TRBJ2-1; 8 bases match TRBD2. Sample: PBMCs. The CDR3 bases are TGTGCCAGCAGGGGGACTAGTCTGTATAATGAGCAGTTCTTC. Its protein product is CASRGTSLYNEQFF.